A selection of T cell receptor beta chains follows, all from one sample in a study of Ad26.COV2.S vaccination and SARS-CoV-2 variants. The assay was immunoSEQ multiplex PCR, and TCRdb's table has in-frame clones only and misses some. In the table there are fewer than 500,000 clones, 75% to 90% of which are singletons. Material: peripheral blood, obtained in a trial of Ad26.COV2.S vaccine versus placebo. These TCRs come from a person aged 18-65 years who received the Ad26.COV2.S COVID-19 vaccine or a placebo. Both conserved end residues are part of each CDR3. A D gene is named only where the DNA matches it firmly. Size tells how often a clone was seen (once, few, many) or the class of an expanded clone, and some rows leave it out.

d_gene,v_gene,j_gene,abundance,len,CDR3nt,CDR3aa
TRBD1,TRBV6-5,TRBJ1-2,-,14,TGTGCCAGCAGGATACAGGGGGACGACTATGGCTACACCTTC,CASRIQGDDYGYTF
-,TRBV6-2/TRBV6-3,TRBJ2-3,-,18,TGTGCCAGCAGTTATACCTTGTTCACTTCCGATGTCACAGATACGCAGTATTTT,CASSYTLFTSDVTDTQYF
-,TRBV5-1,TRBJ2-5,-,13,TGCGCCAGCAGCTTGACTAGTCCGGAGACCCAGTACTTC,CASSLTSPETQYF
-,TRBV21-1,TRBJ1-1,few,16,TGTGCCAGCAGCAAACGACAGCCGGCTGGGGACACTGAAGCTTTCTTT,CASSKRQPAGDTEAFF
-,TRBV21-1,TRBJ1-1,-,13,TGTGCCAGCAGCATGCAGGGTCTCACTGAAGCTTTCTTT,CASSMQGLTEAFF
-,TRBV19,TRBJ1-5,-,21,TGTGCCAGTAGTATAAGAGGTAGGGTTTCGTCGGGAACCTATAGCAATCAGCCCCAGCATTTT,CASSIRGRVSSGTYSNQPQHF
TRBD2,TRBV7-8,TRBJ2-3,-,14,TGTGCCAGCAGATTAGCGGGCGACACAGATACGCAGTATTTT,CASRLAGDTDTQYF
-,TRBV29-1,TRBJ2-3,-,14,TGCAGCGTTGAAGGGTTCAGCGAGGGAGATACGCAGTATTTT,CSVEGFSEGDTQYF
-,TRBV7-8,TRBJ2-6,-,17,TGTGCCAGCAGCTTAGCGCGCAGGATATCGTGGGCCAACGTCCTGACTTTC,CASSLARRISWANVLTF
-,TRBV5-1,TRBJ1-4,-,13,TGCGCCAGCAGGGGAACCGGGTATGAAAAACTGTTTTTT,CASRGTGYEKLFF
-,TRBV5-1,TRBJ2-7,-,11,TGCGCCAGCAGCTCCGCCGACGAGCAGTACTTC,CASSSADEQYF
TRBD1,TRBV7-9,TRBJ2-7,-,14,TGTGCCAGCAGCGAGGGGACAGGGGCCGACGAGCAGTACTTC,CASSEGTGADEQYF
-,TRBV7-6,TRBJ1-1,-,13,TGTGCCAGCAGCTTAGTCAGGGTCACTGAAGCTTTCTTT,CASSLVRVTEAFF
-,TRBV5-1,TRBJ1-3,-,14,TGCGCCAGCAGCTTGGGGGGCTCTGGAAACACCATATATTTT,CASSLGGSGNTIYF
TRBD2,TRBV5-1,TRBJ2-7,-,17,TGCGCCAGCAGCCCCGGACTAGCGGGGGGCCCGTCCTACGAGCAGTACTTC,CASSPGLAGGPSYEQYF
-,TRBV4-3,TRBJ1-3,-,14,TGCGCCAGCAGCCTCGCCGGTGCAGGAAACACCATATATTTT,CASSLAGAGNTIYF
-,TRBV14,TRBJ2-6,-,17,TGTGCCAGCAGCCCTCTGGGGGCACTCTCTGGGGCCAACGTCCTGACTTTC,CASSPLGALSGANVLTF
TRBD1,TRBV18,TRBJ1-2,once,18,TGTGCCAGCTCACCAATACTACCAGGGGGCGCATGGGGTGACGGCTACACCTTC,CASSPILPGGAWGDGYTF
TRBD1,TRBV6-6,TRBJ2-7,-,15,TGTGCCAGCAGTTACTCGGGACAGGGTTTGATTGAGCAGTACTTC,CASSYSGQGLIEQYF
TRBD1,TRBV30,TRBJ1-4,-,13,TGTGCCTGGAGGGGGACAGAGGGTGAAAAACTGTTTTTT,CAWRGTEGEKLFF
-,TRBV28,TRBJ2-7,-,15,TGTGCCAGCAGTTTTGGCCTGGGCCGGAACTACGAGCAGTACTTC,CASSFGLGRNYEQYF
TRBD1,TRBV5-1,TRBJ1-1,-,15,TGCGCCAGCAGCTGGGACAGACGCTTGAACACTGAAGCTTTCTTT,CASSWDRRLNTEAFF
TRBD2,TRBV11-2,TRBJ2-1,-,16,TGTGCCAGCAGCGATGCCCTGGCTAGCGGGGTGGATGAGCAGTTCTTC,CASSDALASGVDEQFF
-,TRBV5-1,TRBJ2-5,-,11,TGCGCCAGCAGCTTGGCAGAGACCCAGTACTTC,CASSLAETQYF
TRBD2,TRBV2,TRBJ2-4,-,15,TGTGCCAGCAGTGAAGGACCCGGGGGGAAGATCATTCAGTACTTC,CASSEGPGGKIIQYF
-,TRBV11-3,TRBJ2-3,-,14,TGTGCCAGCAGCTTAGGGGGAACCACAGATACGCAGTATTTT,CASSLGGTTDTQYF
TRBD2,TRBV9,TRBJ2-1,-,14,TGTGCCAGCAGCAAGACTAGCGGGTACAATGAGCAGTTCTTC,CASSKTSGYNEQFF
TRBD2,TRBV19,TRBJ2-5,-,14,TGTGCCAGTAGTATACCAGCGGGAGCGGCGACCCAGTACTTC,CASSIPAGAATQYF
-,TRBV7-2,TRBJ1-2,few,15,TGTGCCAGCAGCTTAGACGCAGGCGCTAGCTATGGCTACACCTTC,CASSLDAGASYGYTF
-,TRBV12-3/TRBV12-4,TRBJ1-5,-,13,TGTGCCAGCAGCCTCAGGGACAATCAGCCCCAGCATTTT,CASSLRDNQPQHF
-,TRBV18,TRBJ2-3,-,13,TGTGCCAGCTCCCTTAACAGCGCGGATACGCAGTATTTT,CASSLNSADTQYF
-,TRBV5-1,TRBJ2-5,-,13,TGCGCCAGCAGCTTCAGGGTTGAAGAGACCCAGTACTTC,CASSFRVEETQYF
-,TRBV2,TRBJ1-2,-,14,TGTGCCAGCAGAGGGGGGTACGGGGCTTATGGCTACACCTTC,CASRGGYGAYGYTF
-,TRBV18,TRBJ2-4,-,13,TGTGCCAGCTCACCAGCAGGGGTCAACATTCAGTACTTC,CASSPAGVNIQYF
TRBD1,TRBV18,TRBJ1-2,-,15,TGTGCCAGCTCGGTCCAACAGGGGGCAGGGGTTGGCTACACCTTC,CASSVQQGAGVGYTF
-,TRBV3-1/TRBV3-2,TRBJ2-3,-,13,TGTGCCAGCAGCCTTGGGCCTCCAGATACGCAGTATTTT,CASSLGPPDTQYF
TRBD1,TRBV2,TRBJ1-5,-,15,TGTGCCAGCAGCACAGGACAGGGGGCATTCCAGCCCCAGCATTTT,CASSTGQGAFQPQHF
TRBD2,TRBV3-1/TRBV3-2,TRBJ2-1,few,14,TGTGCCAGCAGCCAAGATGGGGGGGGTGATGAGCAGTTCTTC,CASSQDGGGDEQFF
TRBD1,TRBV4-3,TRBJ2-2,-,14,TGCGCCAGCAGCCGGGCAGGGGGCATCGGGGAGCTGTTTTTT,CASSRAGGIGELFF
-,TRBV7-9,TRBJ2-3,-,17,TGTGCCAGCAGTCGTATCGGAGGGACCGTGTGGGCAGATACGCAGTATTTT,CASSRIGGTVWADTQYF
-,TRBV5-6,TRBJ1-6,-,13,TGTGCCAGCAGCTGGGGTAATGATTCACCCCTCCACTTT,CASSWGNDSPLHF